This entry features one T cell receptor beta chain sequence. The method was immunoSEQ multiplex PCR; TCRdb's version includes in-frame clones alone and lacks a portion of them. Altogether about 140,000 clones are present, around 79% being singletons, with the ten largest covering under 3%. The sample is drawn from a study of blood T cell repertoires in COVID-19. This CDR3 contains 15 residues. Between the trimmed V and J ends, which lost 5 bases and 0 bases, there was a span of 14 bases. Germline-derived CDR1 and CDR2 are MNHEY and SVGAGI. Sequenced sample: PBMCs or T cells enriched from blood (not recorded which). This TCR derives from a woman aged 50 to 60 who had recovered from COVID-19. V is TRBV6-5 and J is TRBJ2-7, with D perhaps matching TRBD2 (6 bases). The CDR3 protein is CASSPGTYNSYEQYF. DNA for the CDR3: TGTGCCAGCAGTCCCGGGACTTACAACTCCTACGAGCAGTACTTC.